The 21 T cell receptor beta chains reported below all come from one sample, sequenced in a study of blood T cells in healthy people across ages. The authors ran a second PCR of roughly 6 to 12 cycles using a sample-barcoded 5' primer and a J-beta primer mix. MiXCR was run by TCRdb on the 5' RACE reads, yielding one entry per CDR3 protein. Among roughly 1.4 million distinct CDR3 sequences listed, roughly 59% were seen once. The source material was blood. These receptors originate from a young man in good health.

The rearrangement uses TRBV28 and TRBJ2-5, with 9 bases fitting TRBD1. Per germline, CDR1 MDHEN and CDR2 SYDVKM. The CDR3 covers 15 residues. The V segment lost 5 bases and the J segment 5 bases; nucleotides outside the gene matches: 9. CDR3 DNA sequence: TGTGCCAGCAGTAATCCGGGACAGGGCGTGGAGACCCAGTACTTC. Its translation: CASSNPGQGVETQYF.

The V gene is TRBV4-3, the J gene TRBJ1-1; D remains ambiguous. Germline-derived CDR1 and CDR2 are LGHNA and YSLEER. V dropped 0 bases and J dropped 8 bases, with 10 bases sitting between them. The CDR3 covers 13 residues. The CDR3 nucleotides are TGCGCCAGCAGCCAAGAATTTCTCTCAGAAGCTTTCTTT. Translating it yields CASSQEFLSEAFF.

The chain links TRBV4-1 to TRBJ2-7, with D unclear. The CDR3 is 15 residues long. Germline V gives CDR1 MGHRA, CDR2 YSYEKL. Trimming removed 1 base at V and 5 bases at J, with 15 bases between. The CDR3 here is CASSQGSAGWDEQYF. CDR3 DNA: TGCGCCAGCAGCCAAGGATCAGCCGGGTGGGACGAGCAGTACTTC.

This chain uses TRBV28 with TRBJ1-2; a possible D gene is TRBD1 (5 bases). The CDR3 is 14 amino acids. Germline-derived CDR1 and CDR2 are MDHEN and SYDVKM. Trimming took 7 bases from V and 7 from J, leaving 19 bases between them. The chain's CDR3 is CASTPPAGLGGYTF. CDR3 in DNA: TGTGCCAGCACCCCCCCGGCAGGGCTAGGTGGCTACACCTTC.

This clonotype was observed a handful of times. The V gene is TRBV15, the J gene TRBJ1-2; 9 bases line up with TRBD1. Unmatched junction bases numbered 2, after V lost 1 base and J lost 5 bases. The CDR3 is 14 residues long. Germline V gene lookup returns CDR1 LNHNV and CDR2 YYDKDF (reference sequence). CDR3 amino acids: CATSRAGQGYGYTF. The CDR3, as DNA: TGTGCCACCAGCAGAGCGGGACAGGGTTATGGCTACACCTTC.

The chain links TRBV10-3 to TRBJ2-5, with 16 bases identical to TRBD2. The V gene's germline CDR1 is ENHRY and CDR2 SYGVKD. V was clipped by 6 bases and J by 5 bases; unmatched bases: 9. The CDR3 is made up of 17 amino acids. CDR3 nucleotide sequence: TGTGCCATCAGACAACCGGGACTAGCGGGGGGGATGGAGACCCAGTACTTC. It translates to CAIRQPGLAGGMETQYF.

This clonotype was seen more than once but under ten times. This chain connects TRBV4-1 to TRBJ2-2; D possibly corresponds to TRBD2 (6 bases). V lost 2 bases to trimming and J lost 0 bases, with 16 bases between them. Germline V gene lookup returns CDR1 MGHRA and CDR2 YSYEKL. The CDR3 spans 18 residues. This CDR3 is CASSQSPPGRSNTGELFF. CDR3 nucleotides: TGCGCCAGCAGCCAATCCCCCCCGGGGAGGTCGAACACCGGGGAGCTGTTTTTT.

The rearrangement joins TRBV20-1 to TRBJ2-7; D is unclear. With 1 base removed from V and 1 base from J, the gap between germline ends came to 14 bases. The CDR3 sequence is 15 residues long. Germline V lookup: CDR1 DFQATT, CDR2 SNEGSKA (reference sequence). The CDR3: CSARGMAATSYEQYF. The DNA for the CDR3 is TGCAGTGCTAGAGGTATGGCAGCGACTTCCTACGAGCAGTACTTC.

The CDR3 sequence is CASSEWNGYEQYF. The CDR3 DNA is TGTGCCAGCAGTGAATGGAACGGCTACGAGCAGTACTTC. The chain has TRBV6-1 and TRBJ2-7; D unclear. The germline V gene has CDR1 MNHNS and CDR2 SASEGT. The CDR3 spans 13 residues. The V end lost 2 bases, the J end lost 3 bases, and 8 bases lay between the germline ends.

V and J are TRBV27 and TRBJ2-7; 8 nucleotides agree with TRBD1. CDR1 and CDR2 (germline): MNHEY, SMNVEV (reference sequence). V shed 2 bases, J shed 3 bases, and the junction held 12 bases outside the gene matches. The CDR3 length is 17 residues. The DNA of the CDR3 is TGTGCCAGCAGTTTAAGCGGACAGGGCGTTGTAGTCTACGAGCAGTACTTC. Protein sequence: CASSLSGQGVVVYEQYF.

The V gene is TRBV4-1, the J gene TRBJ2-7; TRBD1 matches at 9 bases. In germline, CDR1 is MGHRA, CDR2 YSYEKL. Trimming cost V 4 bases and J 1 base; bases outside gene matches: 8. The CDR3 contains 16 residues. Here the CDR3 reads CASSPGIQGASYEQYF. The CDR3 DNA sequence: TGCGCCAGCAGCCCAGGCATACAGGGGGCTTCCTACGAGCAGTACTTC.

The rearrangement links TRBV6-2 or TRBV6-3 to TRBJ1-2; D unresolved. This CDR3 is built from 17 residues. Looked up from germline, CDR1 is MNHEY and CDR2 is SVGEGT. The V and J ends lost 4 bases and 4 bases respectively, with 22 bases between them. The chain's CDR3 is CASSSARRAPHLYGYTF. DNA for the CDR3: TGTGCCAGCAGTTCCGCTAGGAGGGCCCCGCACCTCTATGGCTACACCTTC.

This chain uses TRBV7-2 with TRBJ2-3; 12 bases line up with TRBD1. This CDR3 contains 16 residues. Losses at the gene ends were 5 bases for V and 4 bases for J; bases not matched to a gene: 7. Germline V CDR1 and CDR2: SGHTA, FQGNSA. CDR3 DNA: TGTGCCAGCAGCAGCGGGACAGGGGGCGAATCAGATACGCAGTATTTT. This gives the protein CASSSGTGGESDTQYF.

The chain carries TRBV9 and TRBJ2-2; D not certain. The germline V gene encodes CDR1 SGDLS and CDR2 YYNGEE. This CDR3 contains 12 residues. Deletions cut 2 bases from V and 7 bases from J, with 6 bases between. The CDR3 DNA reads as TGTGCCAGCAGCGTGGGTCACGGGGAGCTGTTTTTT. Protein sequence: CASSVGHGELFF.

This sequence joins TRBV7-9 and TRBJ2-7; 8 bases align to TRBD2. Trimming took 2 bases from V and 0 from J; bases not matched to a gene: 3. Germline CDR1 is SEHNR and CDR2 is FQNEAQ (reference sequence). This CDR3 contains 15 residues. CDR3 region: CASSLTGGPSYEQYF. The CDR3 DNA follows: TGTGCCAGCAGCTTAACGGGGGGGCCCTCCTACGAGCAGTACTTC.

The DNA for the CDR3 is TGTGCCAGTAGTATGCTTACGGACAGGACGAGCTACACCTTC. It is translated as CASSMLTDRTSYTF. The chain links TRBV19 to TRBJ1-2, with 7 bases lining up with TRBD1. The ends lost 3 bases at V and 9 bases at J; junction bases unmatched: 10. Germline values: CDR1 LNHDA, CDR2 SQIVND (reference sequence). The CDR3 covers 14 residues.

The V and J genes are TRBV9 and TRBJ2-1; D is undetermined. CDR1 SGDLS and CDR2 YYNGEE come from the germline V gene. There are 13 residues in the CDR3. V was clipped by 3 bases and J by 4 bases, with 8 bases between them. CDR3 DNA: TGTGCCAGCAGCGCTCCTCGGTACAATGAGCAGTTCTTC. It codes for CASSAPRYNEQFF. The complete variable domain, with remaining parts taken from reference TRBV9 and TRBJ2-1, reads DSGVTQTPKHLITATGQRVTLRCSPRSGDLSVYWYQQSLDQGLQFLIQYYNGEERAKGNILERFSAQQFPDLHSELNLSSLELGDSALYFCASSAPRYNEQFFGPGTRLTVL.

This chain connects TRBV10-3 to TRBJ1-5, with 8 bases fitting TRBD1. Germline lookup yields CDR1 ENHRY and CDR2 SYGVKD. V gave up 10 bases and J gave up 6 bases; unmatched junction bases: 11. This CDR3 comprises 14 residues. CDR3 sequence: CATGRTGRGQPQHF. The DNA of the CDR3 is TGTGCCACCGGGCGGACAGGGAGAGGTCAGCCCCAGCATTTT.

This clonotype was counted only a few times. This chain links TRBV10-3 with TRBJ2-3; D tentatively fits TRBD1 or TRBD2 (5 bases each). V lost 2 bases to trimming and J lost 3 bases, with 18 bases between them. The CDR3 length is 17 residues. Per germline, CDR1 ENHRY and CDR2 SYGVKD. The CDR3 DNA reads as TGTGCCATCAGTGAGCTTCTTGAGTGGGGGATAACAGATACGCAGTATTTT. Encoded protein: CAISELLEWGITDTQYF.

V and J are TRBV2 and TRBJ2-7; TRBD1 might be the D (5 bases). There are 12 residues in the CDR3. Per germline, CDR1 SNHLY and CDR2 FYNNEI. Trimming took 6 bases from V and 4 from J, leaving 10 bases between them. CDR3 bases: TGTGCCAGCAGGGACACTGCTTACGAGCAGTACTTC. Encoded protein: CASRDTAYEQYF.

The V gene is TRBV4-2, the J gene TRBJ2-2; no definite D call. In germline, CDR1 is LGHNA, CDR2 YNFKEQ. The CDR3 covers 18 residues. The V end was cut by 0 bases, the J end by 0 bases, with 14 bases between. CDR3 sequence reads: CASSQDWGSIANTGELFF. For the CDR3, the DNA is TGTGCCAGCAGCCAAGATTGGGGAAGTATCGCGAACACCGGGGAGCTGTTTTTT.